This T cell receptor (beta chain) originates from a study of T-cell memory formation after mild COVID-19. Study findings and constraints: Clones contracting over day 15 to 85 were CD4/CD8 balanced, with later expanders leaning CD4+. Some clones that responded were present in memory (sampled pre-infection), which suggests cross-reactive memory joined. Second-wave clones reaching peak frequency on day 37 lacked confirmed SARS-CoV-2 specificity.

5'RACE primed from the constant segment yielded TCR alpha and TCR beta cDNA libraries bearing sample barcodes and UMIs. One entry per CDR3 protein, called by TCRdb with MiXCR from the 5' RACE reads. Among under 550,000 distinct CDR3 sequences, about a sixth were seen once, and the ten largest hold under 25%. This clonotype has ten or more counts. Its antigen is currently unknown. This receptor was obtained from a man aged 18 to 29 who had mild COVID-19 (a few samples of this study predate the infection). Cell type and time point are not known. Sequenced: PBMCs or a T cell subset sorted from them (not recorded which).

The CDR3 nucleotides are TGTGCCAGCAGCTTAATAGGGGCCGATAGTGAGCAGTTCTTC. Protein product: CASSLIGADSEQFF. The chain combines TRBV7-8 with TRBJ2-1, with D possibly TRBD1 on 5 matching bases. This CDR3 has 14 amino acids. Germline V gene sequence: CDR1 SGHVS, CDR2 FQNEAQ. V was trimmed by 2 bases and J by 9 bases, leaving 14 bases between them.